The following is a T cell receptor beta chain sequence with its context. Its antigen is unidentified. This entry belongs to a study of human T cells and chemical hapten exposure. Study background: Read at 6 days, the patch tests placed 0.01% DPC on the upper back. Study-wide results and caveats: Patch test scores rose with PT1 expanded TCR counts, a positive correlation.

The CDR3 loop spans 15 amino acids. The germline V gene encodes CDR1 MNHEY and CDR2 SVGAGI. V shed 6 bases and J 2 bases; nucleotides not matched to a gene: 9. Described time point: patch test 3, about 24 weeks after DPC sensitization. Treatment reported: therapeutic diphenylcyclopropenone sensitization with weekly scalp DPC. Blood, whole and unfractionated, served as the source for total RNA extraction. Individual cDNA molecules (in the library) carried attached unique molecular identifiers. TCRdb re-called the RACE reads with MiXCR, one entry per CDR3 protein. The sample has around 200,000 distinct CDR3 sequences; around 23% are singletons.

The chain couples TRBV6-5 to TRBJ2-7; 8 bases are shared with TRBD2. The source is a woman between 40 and 55 years old with alopecia areata. Some clones in this sample may be carry-over from other donors' samples. The sample was whole blood, taken in connection with sensitization to the hapten diphenylcyclopropenone (DPC). This CDR3 is CASSRSGSGTYEQYF. CDR3 bases: TGTGCCAGCAGCCGAAGCGGGAGTGGTACCTACGAGCAGTACTTC.